The text below deals with one TCR beta chain. The data originate from a study of prognosis after radiotherapy for stage I lung cancer. Multiplex PCR, run in two rounds, amplified TCR beta CDR3 from genomic DNA. Initially, in first-round PCR, primers specific to each TRBV and TRBJ gene were used. TCRdb recomputed calls from the multiplex PCR reads with MiXCR, one row per CDR3 protein. Of some 34,000 distinct CDR3 sequences in the sample, less than 45% are singletons; the top ten hold 16%. CDR1 SNHLY and CDR2 FYNNEI come from the germline V gene. The CDR3 consists of 12 residues. With 8 bases removed from V and 4 bases from J, the gap between germline ends came to 9 bases.

The starting material was PBMCs, obtained before or after stereotactic body radiation therapy (not recorded which). This clonotype was obtained from a donor at least 50 years old with non-small cell lung cancer. V gene TRBV2 combines with J gene TRBJ1-5; D unclear. CDR3 nucleotide sequence: TGTGCCAGCGCGAGGACGAATCAGCCCCAGCATTTT. As protein: CASARTNQPQHF.